This T cell receptor (beta chain) was identified during a study of identical twins. A single record per CDR3 protein comes from TCRdb applying MiXCR to the 5' RACE reads. The repertoire holds some 250,000 distinct CDR3 sequences, with more than 9.5% as singletons. Many counts were recorded for this clonotype. The CDR3 is 15 residues long. Trimming pared 0 bases from V and 0 bases from J, leaving 5 bases between. Germline values: CDR1 LNHNV, CDR2 YYDKDF (reference sequence). This same sample was also taken into another study, of yellow fever vaccine responses in identical twins.

The chain carries TRBV15 and TRBJ2-2; D ambiguous. The sequence derives from a woman between 18 and 30 years old in good health. Sequencing input: memory (CD45RO+) T cells sorted from blood. The CDR3 protein is CATSRDLANTGELFF. CDR3 bases: TGTGCCACCAGCAGAGATTTAGCGAACACCGGGGAGCTGTTTTTT. The full variable domain, with the rest looked up from reference TRBV15 and TRBJ2-2, is DAMVIQNPRYQVTQFGKPVTLSCSQTLNHNVMYWYQQKSSQAPKLLFHYYDKDFNNEADTPDNFQSRRPNTSFCFLDIRSPGLGDTAMYLCATSRDLANTGELFFGEGSRLTVL.